The 9 T cell receptor beta chains below all came from one sample that was sequenced in a study of blood T cell repertoires in COVID-19. Clones were sequenced by immunoSEQ multiplex PCR, and TCRdb holds only the in-frame ones, with some missing. The sample lists about 170,000 clones, 70% to 90% seen once, with roughly 0.82% in the top ten. Sample: PBMCs or T cells enriched from blood (not recorded which). All receptors derive from a woman aged 18-29 years who had recovered from COVID-19.

This chain uses TRBV18 with TRBJ2-4; 7 bases are a match to TRBD1. This CDR3 contains 16 residues. The germline gives CDR1 KGHSH, CDR2 LQKENI. The V segment lost 0 bases and the J segment 6 bases; nucleotides outside the gene matches: 8. As DNA, the CDR3 is TGTGCCAGCTCACCACCGGGCCTCAGGGGGATAAACATTCAGTACTTC. Translating it yields CASSPPGLRGINIQYF.

This clone came up a few times. The rearrangement uses TRBV2 and TRBJ2-7; 8 positions match TRBD2. V lost 3 bases, J lost 3 bases, and 7 bases stayed unmatched. The CDR3 has 15 residues. From germline, CDR1 is SNHLY and CDR2 FYNNEI. CDR3 nucleotide sequence: TGTGCCAGCAGTGAGATCGGGGGGGAGTACTACGAGCAGTACTTC. Protein product: CASSEIGGEYYEQYF.

V is TRBV6-2 or TRBV6-3 and J is TRBJ2-7, with 7 bases aligning to TRBD2. V was pared by 3 bases and J by 3 bases, with 26 bases of the junction left unmatched. The CDR3 has 21 residues. Germline-derived CDR1 and CDR2 are MNHEY and SVGEGT. The CDR3 DNA follows: TGTGCCAGCAGTTATTCGGCGGGAGATGTAATGGTGGTGAGGTCCTTCTACGAGCAGTACTTC. It specifies CASSYSAGDVMVVRSFYEQYF.

The chain combines TRBV27 with TRBJ1-2; D is undetermined. The germline gives CDR1 MNHEY, CDR2 SMNVEV (reference sequence). CDR3 length equals 14 residues. V dropped 8 bases and J dropped 2 bases, with 15 bases sitting between them. DNA of the CDR3: TGTGCCAGCCGCCGGGGTAAACACAACTATGGCTACACCTTC. Translating gives CASRRGKHNYGYTF.

This rearrangement joins TRBV3-1 (or the pseudogene TRBV3-2) to TRBJ2-1; TRBD1 agrees at 7 bases. Germline trimming cut 3 bases from V and 0 bases from J; bases unmatched to any gene: 8. Germline assignment: CDR1 LGHDT and CDR2 YNNKEL (reference sequence). The CDR3 runs 17 residues. The CDR3 nucleotides are TGTGCCAGCAGCCAGAAACAGGGGCTCCGCTCCTACAATGAGCAGTTCTTC. The encoded protein is CASSQKQGLRSYNEQFF.

The V and J genes are TRBV5-1 and TRBJ2-7, with 10 positions matching TRBD2. The junction had 13 bases not matched to a gene; V was cut back by 5 bases and J by 5 bases. The germline gives CDR1 SGHRS, CDR2 YFSETQ. The CDR3 length is 16 residues. The CDR3 spells CASRFLAGEPGDEQYF. The DNA for the CDR3 is TGCGCCAGCAGATTCCTAGCGGGAGAGCCCGGGGACGAGCAGTACTTC.

The J gene is TRBJ2-1, the V gene TRBV28, with TRBD2 as a possible D gene (5 bases). Germline-derived CDR1 and CDR2 are MDHEN and SYDVKM. The CDR3 spans 12 residues. The germline V and J ends were trimmed by 4 bases and 12 bases, with 13 bases remaining between them. The CDR3 region has the DNA TGTGCCAGCAGTTCACTAGTTCGCGGGCAGTTCTTC. Its translation: CASSSLVRGQFF.

The rearrangement links TRBV11-2 to TRBJ2-1; D may be TRBD2 (5 bases). Trimming removed 4 bases at V and 0 bases at J, with 10 bases between. The CDR3 loop spans 15 amino acids. Germline CDR1 is SGHAT and CDR2 is FQNNGV. The CDR3 DNA is TGTGCCAGCAGCTCGAGGACTGGCTCCTACAATGAGCAGTTCTTC. Its translation is CASSSRTGSYNEQFF.

The chain carries TRBV19 and TRBJ2-1, with TRBD2 matching over 7 bases. The CDR3 extends over 14 amino acids. Per the germline V gene, CDR1 is LNHDA and CDR2 is SQIVND (reference sequence). V lost 5 bases and J lost 8; bases outside the gene matches: 9. DNA for the CDR3: TGTGCCAGTAGTGGGGAGGGCCGCCTGTATGAGCAGTTCTTC. This gives the protein CASSGEGRLYEQFF. Variable domain in full (rest from reference TRBV19 and TRBJ2-1): DGGITQSPKYLFRKEGQNVTLSCEQNLNHDAMYWYRQDPGQGLRLIYYSQIVNDFQKGDIAEGYSVSREKKESFPLTVTSAQKNPTAFYLCASSGEGRLYEQFFGPGTRLTVL.